The entry that follows covers one TCR beta chain sequence. Its specific antigen is unknown. Base qualities are missing; no much larger clone stands one base away. Collaborating institutions collected whole blood in K2EDTA tubes following their own protocols. For TCRbeta analysis, collaborators shipped samples in one of three forms: frozen whole blood, isolated PBMCs, or DNA extracted from either of those sample types. The immunoSEQ Assay, a bias-controlled multiplex PCR, was used to amplify TCRbeta CDR3 regions from genomic DNA. The authors processed their data as follows. Nucleated cell counts per sample were estimated from amplification of reference gene primers within the assay. To quantify the absolute abundance of each unique TCRbeta CDR3 rearrangement, sequence reads were collapsed and filtered. For each sample, productive Simpson clonality was calculated as the square root of Simpson's diversity index over productive rearrangements. TCRdb retrieved this table from immuneACCESS and kept in-frame rearrangements only. Not all clones are present; in checked studies, unresolved V genes account for under half, and no reason is known for the remainder. V, J and clone size derive from that table, while D and trimming were established from the DNA sequence. The table for this sample lists 150,000 to 200,000 clones; less than 90% of them were counted only once. 25% to 30% of the sample goes to the ten largest clones.

This specimen comes from a study of blood T cell repertoires in COVID-19 (dated by TCRdb to between 2020 and 2021). About the study as a whole: The collaborator samples originated in the United States, Italy and Spain and spanned the acute and convalescent phases of COVID-19. Where available, HLA class I and class II types were taken from metadata supplied by the sample provider and were not determined by assay-based typing. Subjects who had been exposed to COVID-19, were actively infected with it, or had recovered from it provided the deeply sampled blood TCRbeta repertoires that made up the dataset. The sample metadata nearly always contained a de-identified subject ID, COVID-19 status, age in years and sex. The repertoires were released in a freely available public database intended as a resource for research on the immune response to SARS-CoV-2. Samples came from the ongoing ImmuneRACE study (first 160 participants) plus 1,254 subjects from 6 global collaborators. The prospective study material was composed of cDNA or gDNA derived from T cells, B-cell-depleted T cells, or PBMCs. General conclusions and limits of the study: The amount of clinical and demographic metadata varied by source and participant and was provided uncurated.

The CDR3, from cysteine to phenylalanine, totals 14 residues. The only DNA kept is the CDR3, 42 bases in frame from the first base. V loses 3 bases of germline sequence and J loses 7 bases, and the interval between the two ends is 12 bases. CDR1 SGHNT and CDR2 YENEEA were looked up in the germline V gene. Sequencing used peripheral blood. The chain links TRBV11-3 with TRBJ1-4; no D segment can be confidently identified. The source of this sequence is a man in his sixties with acute or convalescent COVID-19. The base sequence is TGTGCCAGCAGCTTGTGGGAGTTTGGTGAAAAACTGTTTTTT. Protein translation: CASSLWEFGEKLFF.